The following is a T cell receptor beta chain sequence with its context. The entry originates in a study of T cells in Graves' hyperthyroidism and ophthalmopathy. Trimming removed 1 base from V and 8 bases from J, with 14 bases in between. CDR1 and CDR2 from the germline V gene are MDHEN and SYDVKM. The CDR3 extends over 14 amino acids. Extraction of PBMCs used roughly 9.6 ml of fresh peripheral blood. Amplified TCR beta CDR3 regions came from RNA transcripts. A first-round RT-PCR of the TCR CDR3 used the HTBI primer set. TCRdb used MiXCR to reprocess the multiplex PCR reads, holding one entry per CDR3 protein. The sample gives about 300,000 distinct CDR3 sequences, roughly 19% of which show up once; roughly 40% is in the top ten.

J is TRBJ1-2 and V is TRBV28; unclear D gene. The receptor comes from a man in his forties or fifties with Graves' ophthalmopathy. The specimen was blood. The CDR3 reads CASSLLKGKDGYTF. The DNA of the CDR3 is TGTGCCAGCAGTTTATTGAAGGGAAAGGACGGCTACACCTTC.